This paragraph reports one TCR beta chain. This clonotype was observed a handful of times. There is no known antigen for this receptor. Base-call qualities are not available, and no considerably larger clone is one nucleotide away. The TCR beta CDR3 regions were amplified from RNA transcripts. The first round of RT-PCR for the TCR CDR3 was performed with the HTBI primer set and the Qiagen OneStep RT-PCR kit. Libraries were constructed in a second round of multiplex PCR, after which size selection and purification were performed. Sequencing of the libraries was done on an Illumina HiSeq2000 using paired-end 100 bp reads. The paper's processing steps were these. SOAPnuke was used to process the raw data, removing reads that contained adapters or uncalled bases, had a mean Phred below 15, or lacked an exact match to the constant primer or identifier. High-quality paired reads were merged with COPE v1.2.5, and unique nucleotide sequences were defined as clonotypes. MiTCR v1.1 was used to align the clonotypes against IMGT TRBV, TRBD and TRBJ reference segments. The analysis was restricted to V-J combinations with a frequency above 0.0001, which together covered 98% to 99.2% of the repertoires. The TCS score was defined as F50 (clonal expansion) divided by E x V (chaos), with BLOSUM62-based TCRdist calculated between CDR3 peptides within each V-J. Welch's t-statistics and random forest reduced roughly 540 V-J features to 13, which were used in a naive Bayes classifier (R e1071). In-frame beta chains were kept once TCRdb had trimmed the public reads at Q25 with fastp and called clones with MiXCR. Here each entry gathers all rows of one CDR3 protein and keeps the most common genes and DNA. What appears here as the V and J calls and clone size reflects TCRdb's work, not the paper's. This sample comprises roughly 580,000 distinct CDR3 sequences, 14% of them detected only once. Roughly 5.7% of the sample is held by the ten biggest clonotypes.

This sample stems from a study of T cells in Graves' hyperthyroidism and ophthalmopathy (dated by TCRdb to the late 2010s). In the study overall: Peripheral blood was sampled at the time of initial diagnosis, prior to any treatment. In more than five Graves' hyperthyroidism patients, the study also compared T-cell repertoires from thyroid tissue with T-cell repertoires from blood. For training and testing, the 80 to 100 patients in the discovery cohort were randomly divided in a 7:3 ratio. TCR Vbeta CDR3 sequencing of some 140 peripheral blood samples (over 40 ophthalmopathy, roughly 74 hyperthyroidism and roughly 17 progressor patients) is reported in the paper. After blood sampling, hyperthyroidism patients were treated with methimazole at a starting dose of 30 mg daily, and ophthalmopathy patients were treated with high-dose intravenous methylprednisolone. TCR V-J signatures able to tell the groups apart were searched for in a discovery cohort of 90 to 100 patients, of whom 43 had Graves' ophthalmopathy and about 55 had stable Graves' hyperthyroidism. Prospective prediction of ophthalmopathy was tested in an independent validation cohort consisting of about 19 hyperthyroidism patients and some 15 patients who later progressed to ophthalmopathy.

Study-wide conclusions, independent of this receptor: Most expanded thyroid clonotypes (frequency above 0.001) were also detected in blood, a finding suggesting that blood repertoires may reflect thyroid immune responses. In cross-validation, a model built on a 13 V-J signature told ophthalmopathy apart from stable hyperthyroidism with 85% to 90% sensitivity and roughly 81% specificity, and in testing the same model reached 80%/75%. Sample size was not statistically predetermined, and investigators were not blinded to group allocation. During validation, the model predicted progression to ophthalmopathy a median of around 7 months ahead of onset, with around 65% sensitivity and 72.22% specificity.

Between the V and J ends, shortened by 5 bases and 9 bases respectively, the junction contains 11 bases. The CDR3 goes from the cysteine to the phenylalanine over 11 residues. Just the 33-base CDR3 DNA is kept, in frame starting at base 1. The germline V gene gives CDR1 as SGHAT and CDR2 as FQNNGV. Hyperthyroidism patients were newly diagnosed, with disease duration under 2 months, and aged 18 to 65 years. Any patient with an uncontrolled infection, another autoimmune disease, pregnancy or lactation was excluded. Clinical symptoms, serum thyroxine and TRAb, thyroid ultrasound, and orbital computed tomography formed the basis for the diagnoses. For progressor patients, blood was drawn at the first diagnosis of hyperthyroidism, before any ophthalmopathy symptoms had appeared. PBMCs were separated from 8 to 10 ml of fresh peripheral blood using Ficoll-Paque density gradient centrifugation. Progressor patients were first diagnosed with Graves' hyperthyroidism and then developed ophthalmopathy during follow-up. Total RNA was extracted with Trizol reagent, and quality was checked on an Agilent 2100 Bioanalyzer.

The chain couples TRBV11-2 to TRBJ2-7; the D gene is perhaps TRBD1, on 7 matching bases. The sequence was obtained from a woman in her thirties with Graves' hyperthyroidism that later progressed to Graves' ophthalmopathy. Material for sequencing was blood. The CDR3 region: CASSAQGGQYF. Here is the DNA: TGTGCCAGCAGCGCCCAGGGGGGGCAGTACTTC.